This T cell receptor (beta chain) was captured by sequencing in a study of blood T cell repertoires in COVID-19. Study details: COVID-19 samples collected from the United States, Italy and Spain covered acute and convalescent phases.

Here immunoSEQ multiplex PCR was the method, and the copy in TCRdb shows in-frame clones only, minus some. The sample contains tens of thousands of clones, approximately 85% of which appear only once. This CDR3 has 15 amino acids. Losses at the gene ends were 10 bases for V and 4 bases for J; bases not matched to a gene: 14. The germline V gene encodes CDR1 MNHEY and CDR2 SVGAGI. The chain recombines TRBV6-5 with TRBJ1-2; 8 bases fit TRBD1. This TCR was sampled from a man between 45 and 60 years old with active COVID-19. Sequenced input: peripheral blood. For the CDR3, the DNA is TGTGCCACCATTTCGGGACCTGGACAGGGCTATGGCTACACCTTC. Protein sequence: CATISGPGQGYGYTF.